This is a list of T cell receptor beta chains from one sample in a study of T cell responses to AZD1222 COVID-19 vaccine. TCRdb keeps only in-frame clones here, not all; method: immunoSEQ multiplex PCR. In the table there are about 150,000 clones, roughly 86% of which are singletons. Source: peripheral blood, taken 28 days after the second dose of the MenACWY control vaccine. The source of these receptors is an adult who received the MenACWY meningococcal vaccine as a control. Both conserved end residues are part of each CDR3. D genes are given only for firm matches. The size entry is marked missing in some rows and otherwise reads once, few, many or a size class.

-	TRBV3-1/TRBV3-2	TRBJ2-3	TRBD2	TGTGCCAGCAGCCATCGAGCGGGAGGGGTGCAGTATTTT	CASSHRAGGVQYF
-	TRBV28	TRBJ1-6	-	TGTGCCAGCAAACGACGGGGCCATAATAATTCACCCCTCCACTTT	CASKRRGHNNSPLHF
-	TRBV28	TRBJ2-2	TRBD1	TGTGCCAGCAGTGGACAGGGGGTTCCCGGGGAGCTGTTTTTT	CASSGQGVPGELFF
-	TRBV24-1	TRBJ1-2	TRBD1	TGTGCCACCGCAGGGACAGGGGCGGAGGAAAACTATGGCTACACCTTC	CATAGTGAEENYGYTF
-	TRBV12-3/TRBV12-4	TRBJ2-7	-	TGTGCCAGCAGCCAAGGTCCCTACGAGCAGTACTTC	CASSQGPYEQYF
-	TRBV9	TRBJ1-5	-	TGTGCCAGCAGCAGAGGCGCAGTCGATCAGCCCCAGCATTTT	CASSRGAVDQPQHF
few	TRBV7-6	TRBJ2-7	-	TGTGCCAGCAGCTTATATCCAGGGGCCTACGAGCAGTACTTC	CASSLYPGAYEQYF
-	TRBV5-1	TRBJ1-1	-	TGCGCCAGCAGCCCCTTTTTCGACCGAAACACTGAAGCTTTCTTT	CASSPFFDRNTEAFF
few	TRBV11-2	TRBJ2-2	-	TGTGCCAGCAGCTTAGGAGCTAGAGCCGGGGAGCTGTTTTTT	CASSLGARAGELFF
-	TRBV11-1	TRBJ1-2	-	TGTGCCAGCAGCTTTCGGGACACCGTTGGCTACACCTTC	CASSFRDTVGYTF
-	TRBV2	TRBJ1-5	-	TGTGCCAGCAGTGAGAGGACAGTCAATCAGCCCCAGCATTTT	CASSERTVNQPQHF
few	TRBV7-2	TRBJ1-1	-	TGTGCCAGCAGCCGGGACGAGCTGAACACTGAAGCTTTCTTT	CASSRDELNTEAFF
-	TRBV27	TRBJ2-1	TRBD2	TGTGCCAGCAGTCCACCTTTGATGGGGCTAGCGGATCGAAGCTCCTACAATGAGCAGTTCTTC	CASSPPLMGLADRSSYNEQFF
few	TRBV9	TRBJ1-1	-	TGTGCCAGCAGCCCCGGGAGCCCAGTCCTTAACACTGAAGCTTTCTTT	CASSPGSPVLNTEAFF
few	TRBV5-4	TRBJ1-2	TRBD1	TGTGCCAGCAGCCTGGGGACAGGGGTCCAAGCTAACTATGGCTACACCTTC	CASSLGTGVQANYGYTF
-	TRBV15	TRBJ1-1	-	TGTGCCACCAGCAGGTGGGGAACCATGAACACTGAAGCTTTCTTT	CATSRWGTMNTEAFF
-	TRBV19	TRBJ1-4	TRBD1	TGTGCCAGTAGGAGAACAGGGGGCGAGTCTGAAAAACTGTTTTTT	CASRRTGGESEKLFF
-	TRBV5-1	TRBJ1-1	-	TGCGCCAGCAGCTCGGTACAGGGAATTGGGGACACTGAAGCTTTCTTT	CASSSVQGIGDTEAFF
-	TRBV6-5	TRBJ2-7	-	TGTGCCAGCAGGTTAATGGGGGGTGTCGACGAGCAGTACTTC	CASRLMGGVDEQYF
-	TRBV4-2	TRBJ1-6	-	TGTGCCAGCAGCCAAGGGAGGGACGATTCACCCCTCCACTTT	CASSQGRDDSPLHF
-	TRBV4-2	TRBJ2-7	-	TGTGCCAGCAGCCAAGTTGGTTCTGCCTACGAGCAGTACTTC	CASSQVGSAYEQYF
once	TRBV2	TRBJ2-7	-	TGTGCCAGCAGTCTCCGACCTACTAGCTCCTACGAGCAGTACTTC	CASSLRPTSSYEQYF
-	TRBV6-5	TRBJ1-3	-	TGTGCCAGCAGCATGGCAGGGATCACCGGAAACACCATATATTTT	CASSMAGITGNTIYF
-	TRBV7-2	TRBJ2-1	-	TGTGCCAGCAGCCTAGGGAGTAGGGGGACTGAGCAGTTCTTC	CASSLGSRGTEQFF
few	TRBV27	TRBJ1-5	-	TGTGCCAGCAGGCAGGGATCCCAGCCCCAGCATTTT	CASRQGSQPQHF
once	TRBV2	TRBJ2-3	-	TGTGCCAGCATATGGGGTTCTAGCACAGATACGCAGTATTTT	CASIWGSSTDTQYF
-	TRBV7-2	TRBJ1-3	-	TGTGCCAGCAGCGCGAGGAGTCAGGGTCTGGCTGGAAACACCATATATTTT	CASSARSQGLAGNTIYF
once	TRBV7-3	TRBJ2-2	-	TGTGCCAGCAGCTTCGACGTCACCGGGGAGCTGTTTTTT	CASSFDVTGELFF
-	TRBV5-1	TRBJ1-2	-	TGCGCCAGCAGCTTGCAGGCTAACTATGGCTACACCTTC	CASSLQANYGYTF
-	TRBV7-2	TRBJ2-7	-	TGTGCCAGCAGCGCCAGCTACTACGAGCAGTACTTC	CASSASYYEQYF
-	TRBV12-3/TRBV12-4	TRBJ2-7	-	TGTGCCAGCAGTTCGTGGGGGGAGCAGTACTTC	CASSSWGEQYF
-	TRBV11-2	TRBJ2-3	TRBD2	TGTGCCAGCAGCCTTCTTAGGGCGGGAGAAGGACCGTTT	CASSLLRAGEGPF
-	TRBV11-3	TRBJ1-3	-	TGTGCCAGCAGCACGCGGGGCGGCAACACCATATATTTT	CASSTRGGNTIYF
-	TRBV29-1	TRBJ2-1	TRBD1	TGCAGCGGGGGACAGCGCTCCTACAATGAGCAGTTCTTC	CSGGQRSYNEQFF
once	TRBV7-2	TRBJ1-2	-	TGTGCCAGCAGCTCGGACACCTACTATGGCTACACCTTC	CASSSDTYYGYTF
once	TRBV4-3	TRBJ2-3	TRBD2	TGCGCCAGCAGCCAAGCCCGGCCTAGCGGAACCTACACAGATACGCAGTATTTT	CASSQARPSGTYTDTQYF
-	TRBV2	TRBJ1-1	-	TGTGCCAGCGTAAGGGGGTTGAACACTGAAGCTTTCTTT	CASVRGLNTEAFF
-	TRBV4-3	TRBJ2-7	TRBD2	TGCGCCAGCAGCCAAGCGACTAGCGGGAGCTACGAGCAGTACTTC	CASSQATSGSYEQYF
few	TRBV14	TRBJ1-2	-	TGTGCCAGCAGCCCAGGGACAAACCTCTATGGCTACACCTTC	CASSPGTNLYGYTF
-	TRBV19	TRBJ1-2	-	TGTGCCAGTAGTTCTTCGCCACGGGATTTCTTTGGGGGCTACACCTTC	CASSSSPRDFFGGYTF
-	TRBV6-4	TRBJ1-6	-	TGTGCCAGCAGTGACGGCAGATTATCACCCCTCCACTTT	CASSDGRLSPLHF
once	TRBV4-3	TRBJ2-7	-	TGCGCCAGCAGCCCGGCGGGGTCTACCGGGGAGCAGTACTTC	CASSPAGSTGEQYF
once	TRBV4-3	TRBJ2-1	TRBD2	TGCGCCAGCAGCCAAGATACGGGGGGTTACAATGAGCAGTTCTTC	CASSQDTGGYNEQFF
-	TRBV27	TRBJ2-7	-	TGTGCCAGCAGTTCCCTAACTGCGCCGGGAACTTCCTACGAGCAGTACTTC	CASSSLTAPGTSYEQYF
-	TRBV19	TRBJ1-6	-	TGTGCCAGTAGTAGGCCGACGGGGGGCAATTCACCCCTCCACTTT	CASSRPTGGNSPLHF
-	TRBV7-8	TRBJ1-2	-	TGTGCCAGCAGCTTAGGATGGGGTGATGGCTACACCTTC	CASSLGWGDGYTF
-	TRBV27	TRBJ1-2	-	TGTGCCAGCAGCAGAATGGGGGGGGAAGGTGGCTACACCTTC	CASSRMGGEGGYTF
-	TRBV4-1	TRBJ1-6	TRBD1	TGCGCCAGCAGCCACCCGGGACAGGGGATTGGGTCACCCCTCCACTTT	CASSHPGQGIGSPLHF